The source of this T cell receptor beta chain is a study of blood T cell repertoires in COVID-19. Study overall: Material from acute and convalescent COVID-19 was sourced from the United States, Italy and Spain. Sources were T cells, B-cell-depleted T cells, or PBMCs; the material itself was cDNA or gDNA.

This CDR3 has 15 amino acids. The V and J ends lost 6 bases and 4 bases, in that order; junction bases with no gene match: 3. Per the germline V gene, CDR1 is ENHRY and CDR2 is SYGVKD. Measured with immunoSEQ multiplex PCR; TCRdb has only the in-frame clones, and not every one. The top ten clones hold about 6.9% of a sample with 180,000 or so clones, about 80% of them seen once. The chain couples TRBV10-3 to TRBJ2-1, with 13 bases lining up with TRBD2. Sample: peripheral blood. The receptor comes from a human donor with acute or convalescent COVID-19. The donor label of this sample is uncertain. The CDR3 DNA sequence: TGTGCCATCAGGGGGACTAGCGGGGCTTACAATGAGCAGTTCTTC. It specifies CAIRGTSGAYNEQFF.